This TCR beta chain was captured in a study of CD8 T cells in ankylosing spondylitis. Germline loops: CDR1 MNHEY, CDR2 SMNVEV (reference sequence). The CDR3 spans 12 residues. V lost 4 bases and J lost 6, with 8 bases in between. TCRdb analysed the 5' RACE reads with MiXCR anew, one entry per CDR3 protein. The data contain approximately 240,000 distinct CDR3 sequences, under 30% of them singletons. The sequencing input was blood, either unsorted or a sorted T cell fraction (not recorded which). This TCR was recovered from a male donor with ankylosing spondylitis or in good health (not recorded which). J is TRBJ2-3 and V is TRBV27; D remains ambiguous. The CDR3 sequence: CASSSPSDTQYF. CDR3 in DNA: TGTGCCAGCAGTTCACCCTCCGATACGCAGTATTTT.